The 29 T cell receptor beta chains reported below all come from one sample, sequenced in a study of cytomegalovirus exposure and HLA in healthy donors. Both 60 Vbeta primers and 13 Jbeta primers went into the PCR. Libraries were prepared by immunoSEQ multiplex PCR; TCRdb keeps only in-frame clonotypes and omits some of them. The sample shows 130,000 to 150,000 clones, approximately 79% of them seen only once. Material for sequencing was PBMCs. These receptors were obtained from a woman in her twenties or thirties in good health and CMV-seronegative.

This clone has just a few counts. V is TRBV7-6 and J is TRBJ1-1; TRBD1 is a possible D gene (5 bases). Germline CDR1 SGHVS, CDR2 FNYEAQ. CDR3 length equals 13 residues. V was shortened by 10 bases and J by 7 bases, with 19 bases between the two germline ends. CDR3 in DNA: TGTGCCATTTCCGACAGAGTTGGGGTTGAAGCTTTCTTT. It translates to CAISDRVGVEAFF. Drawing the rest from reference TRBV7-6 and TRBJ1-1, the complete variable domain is GAGVSQSPRYKVTKRGQDVALRCDPISGHVSLYWYRQALGQGPEFLTYFNYEAQQDKSGLPNDRFSAERPEGSISTLTIQRTEQRDSAMYRCAISDRVGVEAFFGQGTRLTVV.

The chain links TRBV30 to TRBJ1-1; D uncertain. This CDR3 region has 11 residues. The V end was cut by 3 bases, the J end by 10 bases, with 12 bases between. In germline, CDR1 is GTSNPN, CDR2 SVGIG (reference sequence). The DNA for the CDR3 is TGTGCCTGGAGGAAGACTAAGGGAGCTTTCTTT. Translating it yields CAWRKTKGAFF.

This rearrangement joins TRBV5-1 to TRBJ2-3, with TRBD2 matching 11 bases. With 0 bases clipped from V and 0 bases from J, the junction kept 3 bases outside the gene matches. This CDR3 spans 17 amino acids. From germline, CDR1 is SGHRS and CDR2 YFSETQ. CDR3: CASSLGLAGFSTDTQYF. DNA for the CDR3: TGCGCCAGCAGCTTGGGACTAGCGGGGTTTAGCACAGATACGCAGTATTTT.

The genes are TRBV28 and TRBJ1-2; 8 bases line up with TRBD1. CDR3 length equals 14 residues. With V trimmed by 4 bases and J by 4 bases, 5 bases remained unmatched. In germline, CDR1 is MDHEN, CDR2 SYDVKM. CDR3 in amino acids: CASSSPDRVYGYTF. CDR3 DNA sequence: TGTGCCAGCAGTTCCCCGGACAGGGTCTATGGCTACACCTTC.

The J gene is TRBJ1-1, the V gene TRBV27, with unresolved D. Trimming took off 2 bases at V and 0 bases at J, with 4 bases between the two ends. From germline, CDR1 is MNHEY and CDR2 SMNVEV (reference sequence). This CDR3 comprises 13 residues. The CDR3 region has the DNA TGTGCCAGCAGTTTAGTCGTGAACACTGAAGCTTTCTTT. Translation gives CASSLVVNTEAFF.

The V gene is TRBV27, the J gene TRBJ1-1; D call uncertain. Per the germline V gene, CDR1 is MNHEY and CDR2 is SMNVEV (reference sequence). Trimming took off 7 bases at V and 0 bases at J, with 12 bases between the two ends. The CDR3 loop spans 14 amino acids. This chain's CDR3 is CASKKTKMNTEAFF. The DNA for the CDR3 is TGTGCCAGCAAAAAGACTAAAATGAACACTGAAGCTTTCTTT.

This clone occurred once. This CDR3 is CASSLSGLAGTFYEQYF. DNA of the CDR3: TGTGCCAGCAGTTTATCGGGACTAGCGGGGACATTTTACGAGCAGTACTTC. The chain links TRBV27 to TRBJ2-7, with 13 bases fitting TRBD2. This CDR3 contains 17 residues. Per germline, CDR1 MNHEY and CDR2 SMNVEV (reference sequence). V was clipped by 0 bases and J by 4 bases; unmatched bases: 6.

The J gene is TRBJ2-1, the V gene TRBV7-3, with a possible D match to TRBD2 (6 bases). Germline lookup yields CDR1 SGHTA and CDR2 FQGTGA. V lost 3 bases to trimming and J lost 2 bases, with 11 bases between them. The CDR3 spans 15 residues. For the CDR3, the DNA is TGTGCCAGCAGCTTCCTAGCGAACACCTACAATGAGCAGTTCTTC. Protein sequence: CASSFLANTYNEQFF. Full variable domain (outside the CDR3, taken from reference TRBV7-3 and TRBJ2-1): GAGVSQTPSNKVTEKGKYVELRCDPISGHTALYWYRQSLGQGPEFLIYFQGTGAADDSGLPNDRFFAVRPEGSVSTLKIQRTERGDSAVYLCASSFLANTYNEQFFGPGTRLTVL.

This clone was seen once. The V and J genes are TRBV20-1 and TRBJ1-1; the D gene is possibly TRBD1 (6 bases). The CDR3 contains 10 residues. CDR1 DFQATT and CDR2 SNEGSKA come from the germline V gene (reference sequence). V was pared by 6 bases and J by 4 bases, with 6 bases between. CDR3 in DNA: TGCAGTGCCAGGGGCACTGAAGCTTTCTTT. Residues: CSARGTEAFF.

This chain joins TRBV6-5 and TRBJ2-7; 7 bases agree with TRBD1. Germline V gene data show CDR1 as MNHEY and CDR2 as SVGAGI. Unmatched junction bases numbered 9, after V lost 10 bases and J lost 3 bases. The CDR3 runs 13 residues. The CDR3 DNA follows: TGTGCCACGCAGACAGGGACAAACTACGAGCAGTACTTC. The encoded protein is CATQTGTNYEQYF.

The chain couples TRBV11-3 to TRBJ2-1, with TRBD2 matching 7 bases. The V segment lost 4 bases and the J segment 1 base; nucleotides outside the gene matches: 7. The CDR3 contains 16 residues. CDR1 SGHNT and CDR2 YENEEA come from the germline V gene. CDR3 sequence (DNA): TGTGCCAGCAGCTCGGGGGGACTCCCTTCCTACAATGAGCAGTTCTTC. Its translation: CASSSGGLPSYNEQFF.

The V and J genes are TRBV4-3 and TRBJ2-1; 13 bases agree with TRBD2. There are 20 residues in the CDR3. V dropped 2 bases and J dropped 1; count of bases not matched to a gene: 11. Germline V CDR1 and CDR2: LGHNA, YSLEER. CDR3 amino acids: CASSQRLAGGFLGSYNEQFF. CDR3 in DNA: TGCGCCAGCAGCCAACGACTAGCGGGGGGTTTTTTAGGGTCCTACAATGAGCAGTTCTTC.

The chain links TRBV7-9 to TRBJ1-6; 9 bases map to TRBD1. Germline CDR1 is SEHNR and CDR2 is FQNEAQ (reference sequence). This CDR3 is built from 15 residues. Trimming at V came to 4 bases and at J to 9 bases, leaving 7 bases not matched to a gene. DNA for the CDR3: TGTGCCAGCAGCTACCGGGACAGGGATGGTTCACCCCTCCACTTT. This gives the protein CASSYRDRDGSPLHF. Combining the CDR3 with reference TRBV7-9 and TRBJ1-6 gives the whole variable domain DTGVSQNPRHKITKRGQNVTFRCDPISEHNRLYWYRQTLGQGPEFLTYFQNEAQLEKSRLLSDRFSAERPKGSFSTLEIQRTEQGDSAMYLCASSYRDRDGSPLHFGNGTRLTVT.

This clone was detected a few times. Here the CDR3 DNA reads TGCGCCAGCAGCCAAGATAGGAGACCCACAAGCACAGATACGCAGTATTTT. This sequence encodes CASSQDRRPTSTDTQYF. V and J are TRBV4-1 and TRBJ2-3, with D uncertain. CDR1 and CDR2 (germline): MGHRA, YSYEKL. The CDR3 runs to 17 residues. The V end was cut by 0 bases, the J end by 0 bases, with 13 bases between.

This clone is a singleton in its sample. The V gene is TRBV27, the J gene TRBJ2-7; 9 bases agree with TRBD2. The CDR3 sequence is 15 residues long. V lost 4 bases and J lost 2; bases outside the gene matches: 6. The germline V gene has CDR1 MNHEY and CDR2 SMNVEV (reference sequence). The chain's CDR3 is CASSYAGGGAYEQYF. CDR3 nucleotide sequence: TGTGCCAGCAGTTACGCGGGCGGGGGGGCCTACGAGCAGTACTTC.

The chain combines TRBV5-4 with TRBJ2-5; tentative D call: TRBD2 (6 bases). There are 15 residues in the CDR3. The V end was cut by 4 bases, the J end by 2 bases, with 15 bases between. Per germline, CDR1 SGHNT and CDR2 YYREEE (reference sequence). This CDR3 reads CASSARLGSQETQYF. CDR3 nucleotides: TGTGCCAGCAGCGCTAGACTAGGATCTCAAGAGACCCAGTACTTC.

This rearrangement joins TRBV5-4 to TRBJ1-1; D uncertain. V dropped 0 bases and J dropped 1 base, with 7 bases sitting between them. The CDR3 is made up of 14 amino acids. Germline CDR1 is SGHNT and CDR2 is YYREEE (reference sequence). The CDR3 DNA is TGTGCCAGCAGCTTGGATTTCTGGAACACTGAAGCTTTCTTT. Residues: CASSLDFWNTEAFF. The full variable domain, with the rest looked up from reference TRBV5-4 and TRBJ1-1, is ETGVTQSPTHLIKTRGQQVTLRCSSQSGHNTVSWYQQALGQGPQFIFQYYREEENGRGNFPPRFSGLQFPNYSSELNVNALELDDSALYLCASSLDFWNTEAFFGQGTRLTVV.

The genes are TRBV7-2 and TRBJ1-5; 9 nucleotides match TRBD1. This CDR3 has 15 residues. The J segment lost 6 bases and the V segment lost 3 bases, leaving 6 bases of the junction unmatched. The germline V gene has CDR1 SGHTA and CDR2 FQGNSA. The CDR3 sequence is CASSFDRGYSQPQHF. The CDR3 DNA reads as TGTGCCAGCAGCTTCGACAGGGGGTACAGTCAGCCCCAGCATTTT.

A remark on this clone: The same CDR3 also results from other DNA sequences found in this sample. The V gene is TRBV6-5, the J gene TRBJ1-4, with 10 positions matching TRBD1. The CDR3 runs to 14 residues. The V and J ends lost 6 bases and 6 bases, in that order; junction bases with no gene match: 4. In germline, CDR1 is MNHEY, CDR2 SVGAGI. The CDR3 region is CASRSGTGDEKLFF. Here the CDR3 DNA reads TGTGCCAGCAGATCCGGGACAGGGGATGAAAAACTGTTTTTT.

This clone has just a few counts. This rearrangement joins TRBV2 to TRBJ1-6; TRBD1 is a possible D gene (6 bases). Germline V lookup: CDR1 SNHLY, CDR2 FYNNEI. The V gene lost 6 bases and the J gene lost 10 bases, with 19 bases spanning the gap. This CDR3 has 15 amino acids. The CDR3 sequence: CASSDWGRGSSPLHF. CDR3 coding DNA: TGTGCCAGCAGCGACTGGGGCAGGGGAAGCTCACCCCTCCACTTT.

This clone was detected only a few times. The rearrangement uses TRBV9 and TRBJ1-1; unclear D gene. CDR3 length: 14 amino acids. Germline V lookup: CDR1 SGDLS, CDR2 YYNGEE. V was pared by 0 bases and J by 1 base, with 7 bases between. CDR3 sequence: CASSVGRGNTEAFF. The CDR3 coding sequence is TGTGCCAGCAGCGTAGGCCGGGGGAACACTGAAGCTTTCTTT.

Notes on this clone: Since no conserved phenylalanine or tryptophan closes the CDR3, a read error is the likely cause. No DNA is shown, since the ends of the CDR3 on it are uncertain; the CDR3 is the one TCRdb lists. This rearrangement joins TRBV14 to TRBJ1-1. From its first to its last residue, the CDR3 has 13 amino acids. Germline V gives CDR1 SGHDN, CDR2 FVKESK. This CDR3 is CASSQGTMGEWVS.

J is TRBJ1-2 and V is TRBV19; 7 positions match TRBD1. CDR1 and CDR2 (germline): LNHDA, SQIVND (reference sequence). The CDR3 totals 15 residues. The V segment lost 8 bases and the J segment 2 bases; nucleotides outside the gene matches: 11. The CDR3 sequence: CASSLGTANNYGYTF. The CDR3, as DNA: TGTGCCAGTTCACTCGGGACAGCCAACAACTATGGCTACACCTTC.

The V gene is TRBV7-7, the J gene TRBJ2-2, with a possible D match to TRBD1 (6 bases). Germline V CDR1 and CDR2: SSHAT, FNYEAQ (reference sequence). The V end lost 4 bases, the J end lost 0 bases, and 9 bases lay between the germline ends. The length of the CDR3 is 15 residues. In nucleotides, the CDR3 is TGTGCCAGCAGCTCCGGACAGACGAACACCGGGGAGCTGTTTTTT. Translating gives CASSSGQTNTGELFF.

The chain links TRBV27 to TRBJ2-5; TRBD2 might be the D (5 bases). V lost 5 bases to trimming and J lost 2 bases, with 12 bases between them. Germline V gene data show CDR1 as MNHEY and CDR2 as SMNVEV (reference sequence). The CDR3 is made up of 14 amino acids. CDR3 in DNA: TGTGCCAGCAGTCTTCTCGGGGTACAAGAGACCCAGTACTTC. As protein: CASSLLGVQETQYF.

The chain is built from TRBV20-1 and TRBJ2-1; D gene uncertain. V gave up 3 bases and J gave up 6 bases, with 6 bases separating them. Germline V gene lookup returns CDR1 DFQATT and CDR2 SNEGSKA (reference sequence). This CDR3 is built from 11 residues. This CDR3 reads CSASRFNEQFF. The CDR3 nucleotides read TGCAGTGCTAGTAGATTCAATGAGCAGTTCTTC.

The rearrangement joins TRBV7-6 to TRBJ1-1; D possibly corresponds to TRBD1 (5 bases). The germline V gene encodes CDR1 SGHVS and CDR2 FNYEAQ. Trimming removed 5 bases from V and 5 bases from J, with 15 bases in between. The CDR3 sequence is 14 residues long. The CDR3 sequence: CASSPFHRGTEAFF. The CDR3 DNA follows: TGTGCCAGCAGCCCATTTCACCGGGGGACTGAAGCTTTCTTT.

CDR3 DNA: TGCGCCAGCAGCCAAGATACCAGGGTAATCTCTGACTATGGCTACACCTTC. Protein product: CASSQDTRVISDYGYTF. The chain joins TRBV4-3 to TRBJ1-2, with D perhaps matching TRBD1 (5 bases). Trimming took 0 bases from V and 3 from J, leaving 17 bases between them. Germline V gene lookup returns CDR1 LGHNA and CDR2 YSLEER. This CDR3 is built from 17 residues.

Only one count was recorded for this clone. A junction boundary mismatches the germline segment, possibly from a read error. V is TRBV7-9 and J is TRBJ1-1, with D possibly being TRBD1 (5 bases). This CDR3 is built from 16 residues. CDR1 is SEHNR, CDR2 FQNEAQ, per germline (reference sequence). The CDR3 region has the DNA TGTTCCAGCAGCTTAGCTGGGGGAGGCTTGAACACTGAAGCTTTCTTT. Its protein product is CSSSLAGGGLNTEAFF.